The next 5 T cell receptor beta chains were all read from a single sample in a study of lymphopenia after photon versus proton radiotherapy. Repertoires were generated with immunoSEQ multiplex PCR, while TCRdb's copy carries only in-frame clones and drops some. This sample has tens of thousands of clones, with 90% to 95% found just once. The sample in question was peripheral blood, obtained from a patient treated with photon-based radiotherapy. The origin of the receptors is a man in his fifties or sixties with cholangiocarcinoma.

The V and J genes are TRBV7-2 and TRBJ1-1; D not resolved. This CDR3 contains 15 residues. Trimming took 0 bases from V and 0 from J, leaving 8 bases between them. Germline V lookup: CDR1 SGHTA, CDR2 FQGNSA. Here the CDR3 reads CASSLADLVNTEAFF. The CDR3 DNA is TGTGCCAGCAGCTTAGCCGACCTGGTGAACACTGAAGCTTTCTTT.

The genes are TRBV6-5 and TRBJ2-7, with TRBD1 identical over 7 bases. J gave up 1 base and V 6 bases, and 3 bases lay outside the gene matches. Germline loops: CDR1 MNHEY, CDR2 SVGAGI. The CDR3 runs to 13 residues. Here the CDR3 reads CASSQGQSYEQYF. CDR3 DNA sequence: TGTGCCAGCAGCCAGGGACAGTCCTACGAGCAGTACTTC.

CDR3 bases: TGTGCCATCAGTGAGTTGGGGAGCAGCACTGAAGCTTTCTTT. This encodes CAISELGSSTEAFF. The chain recombines TRBV10-3 with TRBJ1-1, with unresolved D. Trimming removed 1 base from V and 4 bases from J, with 10 bases in between. This CDR3 spans 14 amino acids. Germline V gene sequence: CDR1 ENHRY, CDR2 SYGVKD.

This clone has more than one count but fewer than ten. The gene calls are TRBV15 and TRBJ1-5; D might be TRBD1 (6 bases). Germline CDR1 is LNHNV and CDR2 is YYDKDF (reference sequence). V was cut by 1 base and J by 6 bases, with 10 bases left in between. This CDR3 has 14 amino acids. In DNA form, the CDR3 reads TGTGCCACCAGCAGAGGATCAGGGGTTCAGCCCCAGCATTTT. Amino acid sequence: CATSRGSGVQPQHF.

J is TRBJ1-2 and V is TRBV7-3; TRBD1 aligns across 9 bases. The germline V gene encodes CDR1 SGHTA and CDR2 FQGTGA. There are 13 residues in the CDR3. After removal of 6 bases from V and 4 bases from J, the junction contained 3 bases not matched to a gene. The CDR3 DNA follows: TGTGCCAGCAGTCGGGACAGGGCCTATGGCTACACCTTC. Protein product: CASSRDRAYGYTF.